Listed here are 26 T cell receptor beta chains from one sample, sequenced in a study of cytomegalovirus exposure and HLA in healthy donors. 13 Jbeta primers and 60 Vbeta primers were used for the PCR. Measured with immunoSEQ multiplex PCR; TCRdb has only the in-frame clones, and not every one. The profile shows about 130,000 clones, approximately 82% of them singletons. Source material: PBMCs. The receptors derive from a man in his fifties or sixties in good health and CMV-seronegative.

The chain uses TRBV9 and TRBJ1-4; D possibly corresponds to TRBD1 (6 bases). The V gene's germline CDR1 is SGDLS and CDR2 YYNGEE. CDR3 length equals 16 residues. V lost 0 bases to trimming and J lost 7 bases, with 16 bases between them. CDR3 nucleotides: TGTGCCAGCAGCGTAGTGAGTTCAGGGGATGTTGAAAAACTGTTTTTT. Its protein product is CASSVVSSGDVEKLFF. The whole variable domain, remainder taken from reference TRBV9 and TRBJ1-4, is DSGVTQTPKHLITATGQRVTLRCSPRSGDLSVYWYQQSLDQGLQFLIQYYNGEERAKGNILERFSAQQFPDLHSELNLSSLELGDSALYFCASSVVSSGDVEKLFFGSGTQLSVL.

The CDR3 DNA sequence: TGTGCCAGCAGCGGGGAGAGCTCCTATAATTCACCCCTCCACTTT. It is translated as CASSGESSYNSPLHF. The chain couples TRBV5-6 to TRBJ1-6; unclear D gene. Germline CDR1 is SGHDT and CDR2 is YYEEEE. The V end lost 4 bases, the J end lost 0 bases, and 8 bases lay between the germline ends. The CDR3 loop spans 15 amino acids.

The chain recombines TRBV7-3 with TRBJ1-2, with D maybe TRBD1 (5 bases). Trimming removed 2 bases at V and 6 bases at J, with 13 bases between. The CDR3 is made up of 14 amino acids. Germline values: CDR1 SGHTA, CDR2 FQGTGA. CDR3 loop: CASSLLGGIDGYTF. In nucleotides, the CDR3 is TGTGCCAGCAGCTTATTGGGGGGGATAGATGGCTACACCTTC.

The chain is built from TRBV5-1 and TRBJ2-3; 7 nucleotides match TRBD2. The CDR3 contains 18 residues. In germline, CDR1 is SGHRS, CDR2 YFSETQ. V lost 0 bases to trimming and J lost 3 bases; unmatched junction nucleotides: 13. CDR3 sequence: CASSLEIASGGVTDTQYF. In DNA form, the CDR3 reads TGCGCCAGCAGCTTGGAAATCGCTAGCGGCGGCGTTACAGATACGCAGTATTTT.

This chain joins TRBV6-1 and TRBJ2-3, with TRBD1 as a possible D gene (5 bases). The CDR3 is 14 amino acids. V gave up 7 bases and J gave up 3 bases, with 14 bases separating them. CDR1 and CDR2 (germline): MNHNS, SASEGT. CDR3 protein: CASMFPQVTDTQYF. As DNA, the CDR3 is TGTGCCAGCATGTTCCCACAGGTTACAGATACGCAGTATTTT.

The chain recombines TRBV6-5 with TRBJ1-2; 11 bases match TRBD1. Germline loops: CDR1 MNHEY, CDR2 SVGAGI. The V and J ends lost 11 bases and 3 bases, in that order; junction bases with no gene match: 8. The CDR3 covers 14 residues. The CDR3 DNA follows: TGTGCCGCCCGGGACAGGGGGGCTTACTATGGCTACACCTTC. The encoded protein is CAARDRGAYYGYTF.

The V and J genes are TRBV19 and TRBJ2-7, with 10 positions matching TRBD2. V was clipped by 5 bases and J by 6 bases; unmatched bases: 19. Germline CDR1 reads LNHDA; CDR2 reads SQIVND (reference sequence). This CDR3 has 18 amino acids. This CDR3 reads CASSALAGIGATVGEQYF. The CDR3, as DNA: TGTGCCAGTAGTGCACTAGCGGGGATAGGCGCTACAGTGGGCGAGCAGTACTTC.

The chain recombines TRBV6-6 with TRBJ1-2; 7 bases are a match to TRBD1. Per the germline V gene, CDR1 is MNHNY and CDR2 is SVGAGI (reference sequence). CDR3 length equals 12 residues. V lost 6 bases and J lost 4; bases outside the gene matches: 2. The CDR3 region has the DNA TGTGCCAGCAGCACAGGGGTCTATGGCTACACCTTC. Its protein is CASSTGVYGYTF.

V usage is TRBV14 and J usage is TRBJ1-3, with D unresolved. The germline CDR1 and CDR2 sequences are SGHDN and FVKESK. The V end lost 4 bases, the J end lost 0 bases, and 10 bases lay between the germline ends. The CDR3 covers 15 residues. CDR3 sequence (DNA): TGTGCCAGCAGCCCAGGACTCTACTCTGGAAACACCATATATTTT. Translation: CASSPGLYSGNTIYF. The full variable domain, rest sourced from reference TRBV14 and TRBJ1-3, is EAGVTQFPSHSVIEKGQTVTLRCDPISGHDNLYWYRRVMGKEIKFLLHFVKESKQDESGMPNNRFLAERTGGTYSTLKVQPAELEDSGVYFCASSPGLYSGNTIYFGEGSWLTVV.

The chain combines TRBV7-9 with TRBJ1-1; D gene uncertain. Germline V gene data show CDR1 as SEHNR and CDR2 as FQNEAQ (reference sequence). The length of the CDR3 is 14 residues. The V end was cut by 5 bases, the J end by 1 base, with 11 bases between. The CDR3 coding sequence is TGTGCCAGCAGCCGAGGTCCGGAGAACACTGAAGCTTTCTTT. Translation gives CASSRGPENTEAFF.

This clone was recorded only once. The chain joins TRBV10-3 to TRBJ2-7; TRBD2 aligns across 8 bases. The V and J ends lost 2 bases and 6 bases, in that order; junction bases with no gene match: 15. Germline V gene lookup returns CDR1 ENHRY and CDR2 SYGVKD. The CDR3 has 17 residues. The CDR3 spells CAISEGDGGAPLLEQYF. DNA for the CDR3: TGTGCCATCAGTGAGGGGGACGGGGGGGCCCCCCTTCTCGAGCAGTACTTC.

The rearrangement joins TRBV27 to TRBJ1-4; weak D call: TRBD1 (5 bases). Trimming left V 6 bases short and J 5 bases short, with 10 bases between. Germline assignment: CDR1 MNHEY and CDR2 SMNVEV (reference sequence). CDR3 length: 13 amino acids. The CDR3 here is CASRHGGNEKLFF. CDR3 bases: TGTGCCAGCAGACACGGGGGGAATGAAAAACTGTTTTTT.

Comment on this clone: Other DNA sequences in this specimen translate into the identical CDR3. The CDR3 DNA reads as TGTGCCTGGAGTGCTGGCGGTACGCGAGAGACCCAGTACTTC. This codes for CAWSAGGTRETQYF. The chain joins TRBV30 to TRBJ2-5; D is unresolved. This CDR3 has 14 residues. The ends were cut back, 1 base at V and 4 bases at J, with 13 bases in the middle. From germline, CDR1 is GTSNPN and CDR2 SVGIG (reference sequence).

On this clone itself: Sequence at one end of the junction differs from germline and may be a read error. V usage is TRBV7-7 and J usage is TRBJ2-2; the D gene is possibly TRBD1 (6 bases). This CDR3 spans 15 amino acids. Germline V gives CDR1 SSHAT, CDR2 FNYEAQ (reference sequence). DNA of the CDR3: TGTGCTAGCAGCCCCCGGACAGCCAACACCGGGGAGCTGTTTTTT. It yields the protein CASSPRTANTGELFF.

The J gene is TRBJ2-7, the V gene TRBV13; D uncertain. The CDR3 length is 15 residues. The V gene's germline CDR1 is PRHDT and CDR2 FYEKMQ (reference sequence). Trimming took 0 bases from V and 3 from J, leaving 12 bases between them. The CDR3 here is CASSLGGGKVYEQYF. As DNA, the CDR3 is TGTGCCAGCAGCTTAGGTGGCGGAAAGGTCTACGAGCAGTACTTC.

In this sample, this clone turned up once. The rearrangement links TRBV18 to TRBJ2-3; TRBD1 aligns across 11 bases. Germline loops: CDR1 KGHSH, CDR2 LQKENI. J gave up 3 bases and V 3 bases, and 8 bases lay outside the gene matches. The CDR3 is made up of 17 amino acids. As DNA, the CDR3 is TGTGCCAGCTCACCTACGAGGGACAGGGGGATGACAGATACGCAGTATTTT. Translation: CASSPTRDRGMTDTQYF.

V usage is TRBV6-5 and J usage is TRBJ2-2; 7 nucleotides line up with TRBD1. CDR1 and CDR2 (germline): MNHEY, SVGAGI. This CDR3 region has 14 residues. V trimming: 7 bases; J trimming: 3 bases; junction bases outside the gene matches: 5. CDR3 bases: TGTGCCAGCACAAGGGACAGTTACACCGGGGAGCTGTTTTTT. Amino acids: CASTRDSYTGELFF.

The chain couples TRBV6-5 to TRBJ1-4; 8 bases map to TRBD1. Looked up from germline, CDR1 is MNHEY and CDR2 is SVGAGI. This CDR3 is built from 14 residues. V shed 6 bases and J 8 bases; nucleotides not matched to a gene: 8. The CDR3 nucleotides are TGTGCCAGCAGCCGCAGGGGGCTGGGGGAAAAACTGTTTTTT. It codes for CASSRRGLGEKLFF.

The gene calls are TRBV5-1 and TRBJ2-7, with 7 bases identical to TRBD2. The length of the CDR3 is 14 residues. After removal of 4 bases from V and 0 bases from J, the junction contained 4 bases not matched to a gene. Germline assignment: CDR1 SGHRS and CDR2 YFSETQ. CDR3 sequence: CASSIGLVSYEQYF. CDR3 coding DNA: TGCGCCAGCAGCATAGGACTAGTCTCCTACGAGCAGTACTTC.

V gene TRBV7-6 combines with J gene TRBJ2-7; a possible D gene is TRBD1 (6 bases). Germline values: CDR1 SGHVS, CDR2 FNYEAQ. The V end was cut by 5 bases, the J end by 3 bases, with 11 bases between. This CDR3 has 13 residues. The DNA of the CDR3 is TGTGCCAGCAGCACAAGGACAGACTACGAGCAGTACTTC. Its protein is CASSTRTDYEQYF.

This clone was counted between two and nine times. The rearrangement joins TRBV5-1 to TRBJ1-4, with 7 bases aligning to TRBD1. Germline loops: CDR1 SGHRS, CDR2 YFSETQ. With V trimmed by 2 bases and J by 5 bases, 3 bases remained unmatched. This CDR3 comprises 14 residues. The CDR3 nucleotides read TGCGCCAGCAGCTTCAGGGGGGTGAATGAAAAACTGTTTTTT. Its protein product is CASSFRGVNEKLFF.

The chain joins TRBV5-6 to TRBJ2-3; tentatively, D is TRBD2 (5 bases). CDR3 length: 11 amino acids. Per germline, CDR1 SGHDT and CDR2 YYEEEE. Trimming removed 1 base at V and 11 bases at J, with 8 bases between. CDR3 in amino acids: CASSLMDLQYF. The CDR3, as DNA: TGTGCCAGCAGCTTGATGGACTTGCAGTATTTT.

This chain connects TRBV10-3 to TRBJ2-1; the match to TRBD2 covers 9 bases. Germline assignment: CDR1 ENHRY and CDR2 SYGVKD. Trimming took 6 bases from V and 5 from J; bases not matched to a gene: 11. This CDR3 region has 16 residues. The CDR3 nucleotides read TGTGCCATCAGCCCTCTACCTAGCGGGGCTAACAATGAGCAGTTCTTC. Translation: CAISPLPSGANNEQFF.

The V gene is TRBV7-9, the J gene TRBJ1-2; TRBD1 is a possible D gene (5 bases). Trimming took off 6 bases at V and 2 bases at J, with 10 bases between the two ends. The CDR3 spans 13 residues. Germline V lookup: CDR1 SEHNR, CDR2 FQNEAQ (reference sequence). CDR3 sequence reads: CASRRTSNYGYTF. The CDR3 DNA follows: TGTGCCAGCAGACGGACATCAAACTATGGCTACACCTTC.

This chain joins TRBV4-1 and TRBJ1-6; TRBD1 matches at 8 bases. Germline V gives CDR1 MGHRA, CDR2 YSYEKL. The CDR3 length is 13 residues. J lost 9 bases, V lost 4 bases, and 2 bases had no gene match. The CDR3 protein is CASSPDRASPLHF. The CDR3 DNA follows: TGCGCCAGCAGCCCGGACAGGGCTTCACCCCTCCACTTT.

V is TRBV7-9 and J is TRBJ2-3; possibly TRBD1 for D (5 bases). The CDR3 totals 13 residues. V lost 5 bases and J 7 bases, leaving 13 bases between the germline ends. Germline V CDR1 and CDR2: SEHNR, FQNEAQ (reference sequence). DNA for the CDR3: TGTGCCAGCAGCCCGCAGGGTGTTAATACGCAGTATTTT. Translating it yields CASSPQGVNTQYF.